These 2 T cell receptor beta chains came from one sample sequenced in a study of blood T cell repertoires in COVID-19. This table comes from immunoSEQ multiplex PCR, and its TCRdb copy is limited to in-frame clones, with some not included. The profile shows about 410,000 clones, about 91% of them singletons. Sequenced: peripheral blood. The receptors were sampled from a woman in her forties with COVID-19, enrolled during active disease.

V gene TRBV6-5 combines with J gene TRBJ1-1; weak D call: TRBD1 (5 bases). Germline assignment: CDR1 MNHEY and CDR2 SVGAGI. This CDR3 has 13 residues. Trimming took off 6 bases at V and 0 bases at J, with 8 bases between the two ends. In nucleotides, the CDR3 is TGTGCCAGCAGGGAGACAGTGAACACTGAAGCTTTCTTT. Protein: CASRETVNTEAFF.

The V call is TRBV7-2, the J call TRBJ1-5; D is undetermined. Trimming stripped 2 bases from V and 3 bases from J, with 14 bases between. The germline CDR1 and CDR2 sequences are SGHTA and FQGNSA. CDR3 length: 16 amino acids. This chain's CDR3 is CASSLTRPRDNQPQHF. CDR3 sequence (DNA): TGTGCCAGCAGCTTAACCCGGCCGCGGGACAATCAGCCCCAGCATTTT.